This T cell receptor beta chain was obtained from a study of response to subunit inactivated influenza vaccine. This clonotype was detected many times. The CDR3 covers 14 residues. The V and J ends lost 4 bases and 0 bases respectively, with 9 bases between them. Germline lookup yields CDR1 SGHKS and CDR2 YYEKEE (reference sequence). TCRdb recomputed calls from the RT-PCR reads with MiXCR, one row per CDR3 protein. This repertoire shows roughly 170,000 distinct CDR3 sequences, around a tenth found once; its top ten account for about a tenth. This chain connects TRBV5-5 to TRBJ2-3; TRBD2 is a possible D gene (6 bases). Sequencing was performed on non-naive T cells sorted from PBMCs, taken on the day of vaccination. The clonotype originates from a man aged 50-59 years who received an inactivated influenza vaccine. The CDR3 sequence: CASSIGTSTDTQYF. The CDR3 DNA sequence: TGTGCCAGCAGCATCGGGACTAGCACAGATACGCAGTATTTT.